Presented here are 20 T cell receptor beta chains from one specimen sequenced in a study of blood T cell repertoires in COVID-19. Some clones are missing from TCRdb's copy, which holds only in-frame ones; the method was immunoSEQ multiplex PCR. The sample holds about 110,000 clones, around 80% seen once. Sequences were obtained from peripheral blood. The source is a man in his sixties or seventies with acute or convalescent COVID-19.

The CDR3 loop is CASSPPGQETQYF. The CDR3, as DNA: TGTGCCAGCAGCCCGCCGGGGCAAGAGACCCAGTACTTC. The V and J genes are TRBV3-1 (or the pseudogene TRBV3-2) and TRBJ2-5, with a weak D call TRBD2 (5 bases). This CDR3 contains 13 residues. Germline CDR1 and CDR2: LGHDT and YNNKEL (reference sequence). Trimming stripped 4 bases from V and 2 bases from J, with 8 bases between.

This clone is a singleton in its sample. The chain has TRBV5-1 and TRBJ2-5; tentative D call: TRBD2 (6 bases). The CDR3 contains 16 residues. V lost 0 bases and J 1 base, leaving 13 bases between the germline ends. Germline V lookup: CDR1 SGHRS, CDR2 YFSETQ. The DNA of the CDR3 is TGCGCCAGCAGCTTGGGGCCAGCGGGTCTCCAAGAGACCCAGTACTTC. It specifies CASSLGPAGLQETQYF.

The genes are TRBV5-1 and TRBJ1-1; 10 bases agree with TRBD1. CDR3 length: 15 residues. The germline V gene has CDR1 SGHRS and CDR2 YFSETQ. J lost 2 bases, V lost 4 bases, and 5 bases had no gene match. CDR3 sequence (DNA): TGCGCCAGCAGCATAAAGACAGGGGGCAACACTGAAGCTTTCTTT. It specifies CASSIKTGGNTEAFF. Full variable domain (remainder filled in from reference TRBV5-1 and TRBJ1-1): KAGVTQTPRYLIKTRGQQVTLSCSPISGHRSVSWYQQTPGQGLQFLFEYFSETQRNKGNFPGRFSGRQFSNSRSEMNVSTLELGDSALYLCASSIKTGGNTEAFFGQGTRLTVV.

This clone came up once. J is TRBJ2-3 and V is TRBV2, with D possibly being TRBD2 (5 bases). The CDR3 has 13 amino acids. CDR1 and CDR2 (germline): SNHLY, FYNNEI. V gave up 10 bases and J gave up 2 bases, with 13 bases separating them. The CDR3 DNA sequence: TGTGCCACCGCTACCGGGAACACAGATACGCAGTATTTT. Protein sequence: CATATGNTDTQYF.

The V call is TRBV18, the J call TRBJ2-2; tentative D call: TRBD1 (5 bases). The germline CDR1 and CDR2 sequences are KGHSH and LQKENI. The CDR3 is made up of 16 amino acids. Trimming pared 3 bases from V and 1 base from J, leaving 12 bases between. The DNA of the CDR3 is TGTGCCAGCTCACCCCTCCTAGACAGGAACACCGGGGAGCTGTTTTTT. As protein: CASSPLLDRNTGELFF.

This chain links TRBV5-1 with TRBJ1-3; TRBD1 might be the D (6 bases). Germline CDR1 SGHRS, CDR2 YFSETQ. The CDR3 covers 14 residues. V lost 4 bases and J lost 4, with 12 bases in between. The CDR3 nucleotides are TGCGCCAGCAGCGAACAGGGTCTAGGAAACACCATATATTTT. Protein sequence: CASSEQGLGNTIYF.

This chain joins TRBV5-1 and TRBJ1-1; 9 bases agree with TRBD1. V was clipped by 4 bases and J by 4 bases; unmatched bases: 5. This CDR3 spans 14 amino acids. Germline lookup yields CDR1 SGHRS and CDR2 YFSETQ. CDR3 in DNA: TGCGCCAGCAGCAAGACAGGGGGGACCACTGAAGCTTTCTTT. Its translation is CASSKTGGTTEAFF.

On this clone itself: Other nucleotide sequences from this sample produce the same CDR3. This sequence joins TRBV2 and TRBJ1-2; D is perhaps TRBD1 (6 bases). CDR1 is SNHLY, CDR2 FYNNEI, per germline. The CDR3 is 15 amino acids. Trimming pared 3 bases from V and 2 bases from J, leaving 13 bases between. Written as DNA, the CDR3 is TGTGCCAGCAGTGAGGAGGCGGGGGCGAACTATGGCTACACCTTC. This sequence encodes CASSEEAGANYGYTF. The variable domain in full, completed from reference TRBV2 and TRBJ1-2, reads EPEVTQTPSHQVTQMGQEVILRCVPISNHLYFYWYRQILGQKVEFLVSFYNNEISEKSEIFDDQFSVERPDGSNFTLKIRSTKLEDSAMYFCASSEEAGANYGYTFGSGTRLTVV.

The J gene is TRBJ2-3, the V gene TRBV5-1, with unresolved D. V lost 9 bases and J 2 bases, leaving 16 bases between the germline ends. The CDR3 consists of 14 residues. Germline CDR1 and CDR2: SGHRS and YFSETQ. The CDR3 region has the DNA TGCGCCACCCGATCGAGCACCTCCACAGATACGCAGTATTTT. The encoded protein is CATRSSTSTDTQYF.

This rearrangement joins TRBV5-1 to TRBJ2-7; D unclear. There are 14 residues in the CDR3. Trimming pared 4 bases from V and 4 bases from J, leaving 15 bases between. The germline CDR1 and CDR2 sequences are SGHRS and YFSETQ. As DNA, the CDR3 is TGCGCCAGCAGCAAGGTTTCCGGAGTATACGAGCAGTACTTC. Protein product: CASSKVSGVYEQYF.

The chain has TRBV13 and TRBJ2-7, with 9 bases that match TRBD2. The CDR3 runs 17 residues. V gave up 3 bases and J gave up 3 bases; unmatched junction bases: 12. Germline CDR1 reads PRHDT; CDR2 reads FYEKMQ (reference sequence). CDR3: CASSFQPRAGGHYEQYF. The DNA for the CDR3 is TGTGCCAGCAGCTTCCAGCCGCGAGCGGGGGGCCACTACGAGCAGTACTTC.

CDR3 residues: CASSIFSGRGPRIYGYTF. The DNA of the CDR3 is TGTGCCAGTAGTATATTCTCGGGGAGGGGCCCCAGGATCTATGGCTACACCTTC. J is TRBJ1-2 and V is TRBV19, with D possibly being TRBD1 (5 bases). With 2 bases removed from V and 4 bases from J, the gap between germline ends came to 23 bases. Germline loops: CDR1 LNHDA, CDR2 SQIVND (reference sequence). There are 18 residues in the CDR3.

The genes are TRBV7-9 and TRBJ1-1; D is unresolved. The CDR3 sequence is 14 residues long. Germline CDR1 is SEHNR and CDR2 is FQNEAQ (reference sequence). Trimming stripped 3 bases from V and 4 bases from J, with 12 bases between. The CDR3 is CASSLGQIGTEAFF. In nucleotides, the CDR3 is TGTGCCAGCAGCTTGGGCCAGATAGGCACTGAAGCTTTCTTT.

This clone was counted a few times. The CDR3 sequence is CAISQGTNLPGNTIYF. Written as DNA, the CDR3 is TGTGCCATCAGCCAGGGCACAAACTTACCCGGAAACACCATATATTTT. The rearrangement links TRBV10-3 to TRBJ1-3, with D possibly TRBD1 on 5 matching bases. Per germline, CDR1 ENHRY and CDR2 SYGVKD. V shed 6 bases and J shed 4 bases, with 19 bases lying between them. The CDR3 consists of 16 residues.

The CDR3 DNA reads TGTGCCAGCAGCCAGGAAGGACGGGAAAATTCACCCCTCCACTTT. Its translation is CASSQEGRENSPLHF. The rearrangement links TRBV4-2 to TRBJ1-6; D gene unclear. The germline V gene has CDR1 LGHNA and CDR2 YNFKEQ. The V end was cut by 3 bases, the J end by 7 bases, with 13 bases between. The CDR3 has 15 residues.

The chain recombines TRBV5-5 with TRBJ2-2; D unclear. The CDR3 extends over 12 amino acids. Germline CDR1 SGHKS, CDR2 YYEKEE (reference sequence). Trimming cost V 3 bases and J 6 bases, with 6 bases left between them. In DNA form, the CDR3 reads TGTGCCAGCAGCTGGCTAGCCGGGGAGCTGTTTTTT. It is translated as CASSWLAGELFF.

CDR3 in amino acids: CASSYSLAGVGEQYF. In DNA, the CDR3 is TGTGCCAGCAGTTACTCGTTAGCAGGGGTTGGCGAGCAGTACTTC. V is TRBV6-5 and J is TRBJ2-7; TRBD1 is a possible D gene (6 bases). The germline V gene has CDR1 MNHEY and CDR2 SVGAGI. The CDR3 totals 15 residues. V shed 0 bases and J shed 6 bases, with 15 bases lying between them.

The rearrangement links TRBV3-1 (or the pseudogene TRBV3-2) to TRBJ1-5; D call uncertain. Germline V gene sequence: CDR1 LGHDT, CDR2 YNNKEL (reference sequence). The ends were cut back, 1 base at V and 4 bases at J, with 8 bases in the middle. The CDR3 has 14 amino acids. The CDR3, as DNA: TGTGCCAGCAGCCAAGTGGCAGGAAATCAGCCCCAGCATTTT. Translation gives CASSQVAGNQPQHF.

The CDR3 region is CASSPLAGGRTGELFF. CDR3 bases: TGTGCCAGCAGCCCCCTAGCGGGGGGACGCACCGGGGAGCTGTTTTTT. V is TRBV11-3 and J is TRBJ2-2; TRBD2 matches 11 bases. CDR1 is SGHNT and CDR2 is YENEEA in the germline V gene. This CDR3 region has 16 residues. V was pared by 5 bases and J by 4 bases, with 6 bases of the junction left unmatched. The full variable domain, with the rest looked up from reference TRBV11-3 and TRBJ2-2, is EAGVVQSPRYKIIEKKQPVAFWCNPISGHNTLYWYLQNLGQGPELLIRYENEEAVDDSQLPKDRFSAERLKGVDSTLKIQPAELGDSAVYLCASSPLAGGRTGELFFGEGSRLTVL.

J is TRBJ1-2 and V is TRBV7-2, with 10 nucleotides matching TRBD1. Germline lookup yields CDR1 SGHTA and CDR2 FQGNSA. This CDR3 is 15 amino acids long. The trim removed 6 bases at V and 1 base at J, leaving 5 bases unmatched. CDR3 sequence: CASSRDRGINYGYTF. For the CDR3, the DNA is TGTGCCAGCAGTCGGGACAGGGGCATTAACTATGGCTACACCTTC.